These T cell receptor beta chains were read from a single sample in a study of PD-L1 blockade in urothelial cancer. Measured with immunoSEQ multiplex PCR; TCRdb has only the in-frame clones, and not every one. Among roughly 76,000 clones listed, 91% were seen once. The source material was PBMCs, sampled around atezolizumab (anti-PD-L1) treatment. Source of these receptors: a woman older than 75 with urothelial cancer. CDR3s include the opening cysteine and the closing phenylalanine or tryptophan. Fields, in order: D gene, V gene, J gene, CDR3 length, CDR3 DNA, CDR3 protein. The D gene is left open where the match is weak.

TRBD2	TRBV7-7	TRBJ2-1	16	TGTGCCAGCAGCTTATTAACGCTAGCGGGAGGTGGTGAGCAGTTCTTC	CASSLLTLAGGGEQFF
-	TRBV19	TRBJ1-1	14	TGTGCCAGTAGTATAGACCCGGTGAACACTGAAGCTTTCTTT	CASSIDPVNTEAFF
-	TRBV19	TRBJ2-2	14	TGTGCCAGTACTCCGACAGGAGAAACCGGGGAGCTGTTTTTT	CASTPTGETGELFF
TRBD2	TRBV27	TRBJ2-7	14	TGTGCCAGCAGTACTAGCGGGAGCGCCCGCGAGCAGTACTTC	CASSTSGSAREQYF
-	TRBV10-3	TRBJ2-5	14	TGTGCCATCAGAGACGCGGGCTACCAAGAGACCCAGTACTTC	CAIRDAGYQETQYF
TRBD2	TRBV5-5	TRBJ2-7	14	TGTGCCAGCAGCTTCGGTAGCGGGAGGTACGAGCAGTACTTC	CASSFGSGRYEQYF
TRBD2	TRBV4-1	TRBJ2-1	17	TGCGCCAGCAGCCAGGGTAGACTAGCGGGAGGGGTCGGGGAGCAGTTCTTC	CASSQGRLAGGVGEQFF
TRBD1	TRBV30	TRBJ1-1	13	TGTGCCTGGAGTGTACGACAGGGGCTTGAAGCTTTCTTT	CAWSVRQGLEAFF
-	TRBV6-5	TRBJ1-3	15	TGTGCCAGCAGACGACAGCCGAGCTCTGGAAACACCATATATTTT	CASRRQPSSGNTIYF
TRBD1	TRBV27	TRBJ2-1	16	TGTGCCAGCAGTCGCTCCCGGACAGGGGGCTTCAATGAGCAGTTCTTC	CASSRSRTGGFNEQFF
TRBD2	TRBV5-4	TRBJ2-3	15	TGTGCCAGCAGTTTAGCGGGAGTTGACCCAGATACGCAGTATTTT	CASSLAGVDPDTQYF
-	TRBV2	TRBJ2-2	15	TGTGCCAGCAGTGAAGTAACTTCCTACACCGGGGAGCTGTTTTTT	CASSEVTSYTGELFF
TRBD1	TRBV28	TRBJ1-1	14	TGTGCCAGCAGATACAGGGGGCAGGGGACTGAAGCTTTCTTT	CASRYRGQGTEAFF
-	TRBV29-1	TRBJ2-3	12	TGCAGCGGCGGACTAAGCACAGATACGCAGTATTTT	CSGGLSTDTQYF
-	TRBV5-7	TRBJ2-7	13	TGTGCCAGCAGCCAAGGTATGGGCCACGAGCAGTACTTC	CASSQGMGHEQYF
-	TRBV10-3	TRBJ1-2	14	TGTGCCATCAGTGGGGAGGGGCCTAACTATGGCTACACCTTC	CAISGEGPNYGYTF
TRBD1	TRBV5-1	TRBJ2-1	16	TGCGCCAGCAGCGAAAGACAGGGAAGCTCCTACAATGAGCAGTTCTTC	CASSERQGSSYNEQFF
-	TRBV30	TRBJ1-2	13	TGTGCCTGGAGTACACCGGGAACCTATGGCTACACCTTC	CAWSTPGTYGYTF
TRBD1	TRBV18	TRBJ2-3	15	TGTGCCAGCTCACCCGGAGGACAGGCCCTAAATACGCAGTATTTT	CASSPGGQALNTQYF
TRBD2	TRBV5-4	TRBJ2-7	15	TGTGCCAGCAGCTCGAGGACTAGCGGGAGTGGCGAGCAGTACTTC	CASSSRTSGSGEQYF
-	TRBV4-1	TRBJ1-2	17	TGCGCCAGCAGCCACACCCTGACAGGTCCTGCTAACTATGGCTACACCTTC	CASSHTLTGPANYGYTF
TRBD1	TRBV28	TRBJ2-2	16	TGTGCCAGCAGTTTACCGGGACAGTTACCGACCGGGGAGCTGTTTTTT	CASSLPGQLPTGELFF
-	TRBV7-3	TRBJ2-7	15	TGTGCCAGCAGCTTATCAGCGTTTAGCTCCTACGAGCAGTACTTC	CASSLSAFSSYEQYF
-	TRBV19	TRBJ1-3	14	TGTGCCAGTAGTTCAGCAGGATCTGGAAACACCATATATTTT	CASSSAGSGNTIYF
TRBD2	TRBV9	TRBJ2-5	16	TGTGCCAGCAGCGTAGGGGCGGGAGAGGAAGGAGAGACCCAGTACTTC	CASSVGAGEEGETQYF
TRBD2	TRBV5-6	TRBJ2-1	16	TGTGCCAGCAGCTGGGGGACTAGCGGTTCCTACAATGAGCAGTTCTTC	CASSWGTSGSYNEQFF
-	TRBV6-5	TRBJ2-2	13	TGTGCCACCCGGGACTCGAACACCGGGGAGCTGTTTTTT	CATRDSNTGELFF
TRBD2	TRBV11-2	TRBJ2-7	15	TGTGCCAGCAGCTCGAGCGGGAGGGCACCCTACGAGCAGTACTTC	CASSSSGRAPYEQYF